Below, one TCR beta chain is given with its context. This clonotype was seen a handful of times. Its antigen remains unidentified. No base qualities exist here, and no much larger clone lies one base off it. The sample comes from a study of T cell repertoires in cytomegalovirus infection (dated by TCRdb to between 2018 and 2020). General notes on the study: Donor HLA type was relevant to the analysis, because carriage of CMV infection together with the matching HLA type was indicated by public TCR beta signatures. Overall study outcomes, separate from this receptor: In both this cohort and an independent cohort of 352 donors, the cumulative frequency of public TCR beta family members distinguished carriers of CMV infection plus the relevant HLA type. The ex vivo response was dominated by HLA-C-restricted CMV-specific TCR beta clonotypes, and the single most frequent clonotype in two of eight donors was supplied by these HLA-C-restricted clonotypes.

The instrument was an Illumina HiSeq 1500. Starting from the raw public reads, TCRdb applied fastp trimming at Q25, assembled clones with MiXCR and retained in-frame beta chains. Every distinct CDR3 protein forms one entry, paired with its most common genes and DNA. For this sample the table gives approximately 550,000 distinct CDR3 sequences, of which 16% were detected only once. The ten largest clones represent 20% to 30% of the sample. The material sequenced was CD8+ T cells from PBMCs. This receptor was identified in a human donor in good health (CMV status not recorded). Some clones in this sample may be carry-over from other donors' samples.

The CDR3 in this case is CASSLRPTGLQETQYF. The nucleotide sequence is TGTGCCAGCAGTTTACGTCCCACGGGATTACAAGAGACCCAGTACTTC. The chain is made from TRBV27 and TRBJ2-5; the D region possibly corresponds to TRBD2 (5 bases align). For CDR1 and CDR2, the germline V gene (reference sequence) lists MNHEY and SMNVEV. The germline ends are 15 bases apart after V is trimmed by 2 bases and J by 2 bases. From cysteine to phenylalanine, the CDR3 is 16 amino acids long. The DNA shown is the 48-base CDR3, in frame from base 1.